Below are 25 T cell receptor beta chains sequenced from a single sample in a study of naive and memory T cell subsets. Broader study findings: Possibly reflecting memory cells re-expressing CD45RA, a few larger clonotypes occurred in naive repertoires, especially CD8.

These TCRs are of unknown antigen specificity. Both TRBC1 and TRBC2 were covered by a beta constant-region primer of two equimolar oligonucleotides. Nested alpha and beta constant-region primers with the SP2 primer drove four PCR rounds on ligated cDNA. TCRdb used MiXCR to reprocess the UMI-ligation and nested PCR reads, holding one entry per CDR3 protein. There are around 93,000 distinct CDR3 sequences in the sample; around 11% occur only once, and around 0.13% lies in the top ten. The sample consisted of naive CD4+ T cells from blood. The source of these receptors is a human donor in good health.

Many counts were recorded for this clonotype. The chain combines TRBV6-1 with TRBJ2-1; 12 nucleotides line up with TRBD2. V was pared by 7 bases and J by 9 bases, with 7 bases of the junction left unmatched. The CDR3 contains 14 residues. Germline-derived CDR1 and CDR2 are MNHNS and SASEGT. The CDR3 reads CASILAGGPTEQFF. The CDR3 DNA follows: TGTGCCAGCATTCTAGCGGGGGGGCCGACTGAGCAGTTCTTC.

The sample holds a few counts of this clonotype. The chain couples TRBV29-1 to TRBJ2-5; 7 positions agree with TRBD2. Germline CDR1 is SQVTM and CDR2 is ANQGSEA. The V and J ends lost 3 bases and 5 bases, in that order; junction bases with no gene match: 15. The CDR3 contains 16 residues. The CDR3 DNA reads TGCAGCGTTGAGCCGGGGGGTTATCTCGACCGGGAGACCCAGTACTTC. Amino acids: CSVEPGGYLDRETQYF.

This clonotype has ten or more counts. The chain uses TRBV7-9 and TRBJ2-5, with D perhaps assigned TRBD1 or TRBD2 (5 bases each). This CDR3 has 14 amino acids. V shed 2 bases and J shed 3 bases, with 10 bases lying between them. The germline CDR1 and CDR2 sequences are SEHNR and FQNEAQ (reference sequence). The CDR3 loop is CASSLRGVEETQYF. CDR3 coding DNA: TGTGCCAGCAGCTTAAGGGGAGTGGAAGAGACCCAGTACTTC.

The chain links TRBV29-1 to TRBJ2-2, with D unclear. Trimming took 4 bases from V and 6 from J, leaving 9 bases between them. Per the germline V gene, CDR1 is SQVTM and CDR2 is ANQGSEA. CDR3 length: 12 amino acids. The CDR3 DNA follows: TGCAGCGTTGGCTCGGGCTCCGGGGAGCTGTTTTTT. Amino acids: CSVGSGSGELFF.

The chain recombines TRBV18 with TRBJ1-4; 7 bases map to TRBD1. V was clipped by 3 bases and J by 2 bases; unmatched bases: 0. This CDR3 has 14 amino acids. From germline, CDR1 is KGHSH and CDR2 LQKENI. CDR3 sequence reads: CASSPGQTNEKLFF. CDR3 in DNA: TGTGCCAGCTCACCGGGACAGACTAATGAAAAACTGTTTTTT.

This clonotype occurred a few times. The chain has TRBV11-2 and TRBJ1-1; the D is unclear. The CDR3 runs 13 residues. V lost 5 bases and J 4 bases, leaving 11 bases between the germline ends. CDR1 is SGHAT, CDR2 FQNNGV, per germline. CDR3: CASSIGLGTEAFF. Written as DNA, the CDR3 is TGTGCCAGCAGCATAGGTTTAGGCACTGAAGCTTTCTTT.

The V gene is TRBV5-6, the J gene TRBJ2-1; D ambiguous. V shed 4 bases and J shed 10 bases, with 9 bases lying between them. The CDR3 loop spans 11 amino acids. Germline loops: CDR1 SGHDT, CDR2 YYEEEE. The CDR3 reads CASSDTEEQFF. DNA for the CDR3: TGTGCCAGCAGCGATACAGAGGAGCAGTTCTTC.

V usage is TRBV28 and J usage is TRBJ2-1; D unclear. V was pared by 2 bases and J by 7 bases, with 15 bases between. The CDR3 extends over 15 amino acids. Per the germline V gene, CDR1 is MDHEN and CDR2 is SYDVKM. CDR3 DNA: TGTGCCAGCAGTTTAATGGTGGGTCAGACTAATGAGCAGTTCTTC. Its translation: CASSLMVGQTNEQFF.

The sample holds a few counts of this clonotype. J is TRBJ2-7 and V is TRBV3-1; 7 nucleotides line up with TRBD1. V lost 2 bases to trimming and J lost 1 base; unmatched junction nucleotides: 5. In germline, CDR1 is LGHDT, CDR2 YNNKEL (reference sequence). The CDR3 spans 15 residues. Written as DNA, the CDR3 is TGTGCCAGCAGCCAAAGACAGGGCGGATCCTACGAGCAGTACTTC. It yields the protein CASSQRQGGSYEQYF.

The rearrangement uses TRBV12-3 or TRBV12-4 and TRBJ2-7; 9 bases map to TRBD2. This CDR3 region has 14 residues. With V trimmed by 5 bases and J by 9 bases, 11 bases remained unmatched. The CDR3 spells CASSPRLAEGRQYF. CDR3 in DNA: TGTGCCAGCAGTCCCCGACTAGCGGAGGGGAGGCAGTACTTC.

This chain connects TRBV29-1 to TRBJ1-2, with 7 bases aligning to TRBD1. The junction had 6 bases not matched to a gene; V was cut back by 2 bases and J by 0 bases. CDR3 length equals 15 residues. Germline V CDR1 and CDR2: SQVTM, ANQGSEA. The CDR3, as DNA: TGCAGCGTTGAATTAGGGACAGCAGCTAACTATGGCTACACCTTC. It codes for CSVELGTAANYGYTF.

This clonotype was recorded a few times. The chain couples TRBV5-1 to TRBJ2-2; 9 positions agree with TRBD2. Germline CDR1 and CDR2: SGHRS and YFSETQ. The CDR3 runs to 15 residues. Trimming cost V 2 bases and J 4 bases; bases outside gene matches: 3. CDR3 bases: TGCGCCAGCAGCTTTACGACTAGCGGCACCGGGGAGCTGTTTTTT. Its translation is CASSFTTSGTGELFF.

The V and J genes are TRBV10-3 and TRBJ2-7; either TRBD1 or TRBD2 may fit D (6 bases each). The CDR3 has 15 amino acids. Trimming removed 7 bases from V and 3 bases from J, with 19 bases in between. Per the germline V gene, CDR1 is ENHRY and CDR2 is SYGVKD. CDR3 nucleotides: TGTGCCATCAAGAGGACAGCGGGCGAGAACTACGAGCAGTACTTC. It translates to CAIKRTAGENYEQYF.

The rearrangement links TRBV15 to TRBJ1-5; possible D gene TRBD1, 6 bases. The V gene lost 5 bases and the J gene lost 4 bases, with 15 bases spanning the gap. The CDR3 contains 15 residues. Germline-derived CDR1 and CDR2 are LNHNV and YYDKDF (reference sequence). CDR3 DNA: TGTGCCACCAGCCGCAAGGGACAATGGAATCAGCCCCAGCATTTT. Its translation: CATSRKGQWNQPQHF. Drawing the rest from reference TRBV15 and TRBJ1-5, the complete variable domain is DAMVIQNPRYQVTQFGKPVTLSCSQTLNHNVMYWYQQKSSQAPKLLFHYYDKDFNNEADTPDNFQSRRPNTSFCFLDIRSPGLGDTAMYLCATSRKGQWNQPQHFGDGTRLSIL.

This clonotype was observed at least ten times. The rearrangement joins TRBV5-4 to TRBJ2-7, with TRBD2 identical over 9 bases. J lost 6 bases, V lost 0 bases, and 4 bases had no gene match. The CDR3 length is 14 residues. Germline CDR1 SGHNT, CDR2 YYREEE (reference sequence). The CDR3 protein is CASSLVAGVAEQYF. CDR3 nucleotide sequence: TGTGCCAGCAGCTTGGTAGCGGGAGTAGCCGAGCAGTACTTC.

This clonotype has more than one count but fewer than ten. The chain joins TRBV7-9 to TRBJ2-1, with unresolved D. V lost 5 bases to trimming and J lost 13 bases, with 9 bases between them. CDR1 SEHNR and CDR2 FQNEAQ come from the germline V gene (reference sequence). The CDR3 runs 10 residues. For the CDR3, the DNA is TGTGCCAGCAGCCACGATTTTCAGTTCTTC. Translation gives CASSHDFQFF.

At least ten counts were recorded for this clonotype. J is TRBJ2-3 and V is TRBV6-2 or TRBV6-3; perhaps TRBD2 as D (6 bases). V gave up 7 bases and J gave up 2 bases, with 13 bases separating them. CDR3 length equals 14 residues. Germline V gene sequence: CDR1 MNHEY, CDR2 SVGEGT. The CDR3 here is CASNFGGATDTQYF. In nucleotides, the CDR3 is TGTGCCAGCAACTTTGGCGGGGCCACAGATACGCAGTATTTT.

The chain links TRBV20-1 to TRBJ1-5; 8 positions match TRBD1. Germline V gives CDR1 DFQATT, CDR2 SNEGSKA (reference sequence). CDR3 size: 16 residues. V was pared by 6 bases and J by 0 bases, with 10 bases of the junction left unmatched. CDR3: CSADRGKGYSNQPQHF. For the CDR3, the DNA is TGCAGTGCCGACAGGGGAAAAGGTTATAGCAATCAGCCCCAGCATTTT.

The chain uses TRBV30 and TRBJ1-3, with D uncertain. The V end lost 4 bases, the J end lost 0 bases, and 13 bases lay between the germline ends. This CDR3 spans 15 amino acids. The germline V gene has CDR1 GTSNPN and CDR2 SVGIG (reference sequence). CDR3 DNA sequence: TGTGCCTGGACTTTCGGTCTAGGCTCTGGAAACACCATATATTTT. Amino acid sequence: CAWTFGLGSGNTIYF.

This clonotype was detected only a few times. This chain connects TRBV7-8 to TRBJ2-7, with TRBD2 as a possible D gene (6 bases). The germline V gene encodes CDR1 SGHVS and CDR2 FQNEAQ. CDR3 length: 14 residues. Trimming took off 4 bases at V and 7 bases at J, with 17 bases between the two ends. CDR3 sequence (DNA): TGTGCCAGCAGCTACCGGACTACCACGGGGGAGCAGTACTTC. Translation gives CASSYRTTTGEQYF. Full variable domain (rest looked up from reference TRBV7-8 and TRBJ2-7): GAGVSQSPRYKVAKRGQDVALRCDPISGHVSLFWYQQALGQGPEFLTYFQNEAQLDKSGLPSDRFFAERPEGSVSTLKIQRTQQEDSAVYLCASSYRTTTGEQYFGPGTRLTVT.

This clonotype was picked up a small number of times. The chain recombines TRBV7-9 with TRBJ2-3, with TRBD2 matching over 9 bases. The CDR3 is 17 amino acids. After removal of 0 bases from V and 2 bases from J, the junction contained 6 bases not matched to a gene. Germline CDR1 is SEHNR and CDR2 is FQNEAQ (reference sequence). CDR3 bases: TGTGCCAGCAGCTTAGCGGAGGCGGGACTAGCCACAGATACGCAGTATTTT. This gives the protein CASSLAEAGLATDTQYF.

This chain joins TRBV7-2 and TRBJ2-5; 7 bases are a match to TRBD2. This CDR3 has 15 residues. Germline assignment: CDR1 SGHTA and CDR2 FQGNSA. Trimming at V came to 2 bases and at J to 2 bases, leaving 5 bases not matched to a gene. As DNA, the CDR3 is TGTGCCAGCAGCTTACGCGGGAGCGAACAAGAGACCCAGTACTTC. Translation gives CASSLRGSEQETQYF. The full variable domain, its missing parts supplied by reference TRBV7-2 and TRBJ2-5, is GAGVSQSPSNKVTEKGKDVELRCDPISGHTALYWYRQSLGQGLEFLIYFQGNSAPDKSGLPSDRFSAERTGGSVSTLTIQRTQQEDSAVYLCASSLRGSEQETQYFGPGTRLLVL.

CDR3 sequence (DNA): TGTGCCAGCTCACCTACAACCACAGATACGCAGTATTTT. This translates into CASSPTTTDTQYF. The chain recombines TRBV18 with TRBJ2-3; unclear D gene. V lost 3 bases and J 2 bases, leaving 6 bases between the germline ends. The CDR3 extends over 13 amino acids. From germline, CDR1 is KGHSH and CDR2 LQKENI.

This clonotype was observed many times. The chain carries TRBV29-1 and TRBJ2-3; D may be TRBD2 (6 bases). The CDR3 contains 13 residues. Germline V CDR1 and CDR2: SQVTM, ANQGSEA. CDR3 sequence (DNA): TGCAGGGGAGGCGGGCTCCTCACAGATACGCAGTATTTT. Encoded protein: CRGGGLLTDTQYF.

This clonotype has at least ten counts. The chain combines TRBV24-1 with TRBJ2-3; D not resolved. This CDR3 region has 16 residues. V lost 7 bases and J lost 0, with 16 bases in between. CDR1 and CDR2 from the germline V gene are KGHDR and SFDVKD. The CDR3 loop reads CATSNPTGASTDTQYF. The CDR3 DNA is TGTGCCACCAGCAACCCGACTGGCGCCAGCACAGATACGCAGTATTTT.